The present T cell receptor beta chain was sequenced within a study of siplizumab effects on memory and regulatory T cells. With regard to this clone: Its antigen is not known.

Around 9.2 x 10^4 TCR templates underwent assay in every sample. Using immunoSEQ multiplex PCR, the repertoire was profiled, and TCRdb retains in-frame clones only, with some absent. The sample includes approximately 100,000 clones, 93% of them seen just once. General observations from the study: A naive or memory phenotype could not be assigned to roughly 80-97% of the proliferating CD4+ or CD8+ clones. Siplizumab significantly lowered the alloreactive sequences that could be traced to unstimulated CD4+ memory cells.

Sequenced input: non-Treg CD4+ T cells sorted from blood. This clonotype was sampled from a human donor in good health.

For the CDR3, the DNA is TGTGCCAGTAGTGAGAGACTCAATAGCAATCAGCCCCAGCATTTT. Protein: CASSERLNSNQPQHF. The J gene is TRBJ1-5, the V gene TRBV19, with unresolved D. The V gene's germline CDR1 is LNHDA and CDR2 SQIVND (reference sequence). V lost 5 bases and J 0 bases, leaving 11 bases between the germline ends. CDR3 length equals 15 residues.